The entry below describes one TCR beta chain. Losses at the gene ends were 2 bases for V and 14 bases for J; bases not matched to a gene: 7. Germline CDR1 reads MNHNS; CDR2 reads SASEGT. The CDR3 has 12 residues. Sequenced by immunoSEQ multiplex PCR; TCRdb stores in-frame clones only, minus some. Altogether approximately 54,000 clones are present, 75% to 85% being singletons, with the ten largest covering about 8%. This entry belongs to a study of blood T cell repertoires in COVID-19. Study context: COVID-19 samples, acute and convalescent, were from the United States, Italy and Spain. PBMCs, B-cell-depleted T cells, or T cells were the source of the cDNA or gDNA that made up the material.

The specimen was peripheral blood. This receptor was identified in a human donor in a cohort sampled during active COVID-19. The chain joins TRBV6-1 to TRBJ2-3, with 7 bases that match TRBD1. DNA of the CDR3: TGTGCCAGCAGTGAAAACCGGGACAGCTGGTATTTT. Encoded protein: CASSENRDSWYF.